This T cell receptor beta chain is drawn from a study of siplizumab effects on memory and regulatory T cells. Overall study results and limits: Siplizumab brought about a significant reduction in alloreactive sequences traceable to unstimulated CD4+ memory cells. About 75-95% of proliferating CD4+ or CD8+ clones had no assignable naive or memory phenotype.

The data were produced by immunoSEQ multiplex PCR, yet TCRdb's version contains in-frame clones alone and is incomplete. The data hold tens of thousands of clones, with over 65% observed a single time. J lost 5 bases, V lost 4 bases, and 6 bases had no gene match. CDR3 length: 14 amino acids. Per germline, CDR1 SGHKS and CDR2 YYEKEE (reference sequence). A remark on this clone: Its antigen is unknown.

The sequence was collected from a human donor in good health. The material sequenced was memory CD4+ T cells sorted from blood. This chain joins TRBV5-5 and TRBJ1-5; 7 bases align to TRBD1. CDR3 amino acids: CASSGVTGDQPQHF. CDR3 DNA sequence: TGTGCCAGCAGCGGGGTTACAGGGGATCAGCCCCAGCATTTT.